Sequencing of this T cell receptor beta chain was carried out in a study of cytomegalovirus exposure and HLA in healthy donors. Study-wide results and limits: The authors later linked a missense DCLRE1C variant to TCR beta V- and J-gene trimming. A prior analysis recorded that most TCR beta V segments were productive about 87% or about 30% of the time. Among TCR beta chains, those listed as cytomegalovirus-associated numbered more than 150.

In its sample, this clone was seen a few times. Its target is not known. Germline CDR1 is LGHNA and CDR2 is YSLEER. The V and J ends lost 3 bases and 4 bases respectively, with 16 bases between them. This CDR3 has 16 amino acids. The PCR contained 60 Vbeta and 13 Jbeta primers. Using immunoSEQ multiplex PCR, the repertoire was profiled, and TCRdb retains in-frame clones only, with some absent. The data show more than 95,000 clones, 15% to 20% seen once. The receptor was isolated from a female donor in good health and CMV-seropositive. V is TRBV4-3 and J is TRBJ1-3; D remains ambiguous. Sequencing input: PBMCs. The CDR3 DNA reads TGCGCCAGCAGCCAGGATCCCCCCACAGTCGGAAACACCATATATTTT. Residues: CASSQDPPTVGNTIYF.